This T cell receptor beta chain was obtained from a study of T cell changes during pregnancy in multiple sclerosis. TCRdb's table, derived via immunoSEQ multiplex PCR, lists solely in-frame clones and lacks some. The data show around 80,000 clones, with nearly 95% seen just once and more than 0.95% held by the top ten. The V gene's germline CDR1 is LGHNT and CDR2 FRNRAP. The CDR3 is 17 amino acids. J gave up 1 base and V 1 base, and 8 bases lay outside the gene matches. This chain joins TRBV12-5 and TRBJ1-1; TRBD1 matches at 8 bases. The material was peripheral blood, obtained in the second trimester of pregnancy. This TCR was recovered from a female donor with multiple sclerosis, enrolled in a pregnancy study. CDR3 DNA sequence: TGTGCTAGTGGTTTGGGGGGCAGGGGGCTTGGGAACACTGAAGCTTTCTTT. This translates into CASGLGGRGLGNTEAFF. The full variable domain, in which reference TRBV12-5 and TRBJ1-1 provide the parts outside the CDR3, is DARVTQTPRHKVTEMGQEVTMRCQPILGHNTVFWYRQTMMQGLELLAYFRNRAPLDDSGMPKDRFSAEMPDATLATLKIQPSEPRDSAVYFCASGLGGRGLGNTEAFFGQGTRLTVV.